The 6 T cell receptor beta chains in this list originate from one sample, sequenced in a study of cytomegalovirus exposure and HLA in healthy donors. The PCR contained 60 Vbeta and 13 Jbeta primers. Repertoires were generated with immunoSEQ multiplex PCR, while TCRdb's copy carries only in-frame clones and drops some. Among 150,000 to 200,000 clones listed, 70% to 80% were seen once. The material sequenced was PBMCs. The receptor source for this set is a man under 40 in good health and CMV-seronegative.

The V call is TRBV7-2, the J call TRBJ2-7; 7 positions agree with TRBD2. The V segment lost 5 bases and the J segment 6 bases; nucleotides outside the gene matches: 16. The CDR3 is 16 amino acids. Per germline, CDR1 SGHTA and CDR2 FQGNSA. The DNA for the CDR3 is TGTGCCAGCAGCGCGGGACTACCGGTGATGATGGGCGAGCAGTACTTC. This sequence encodes CASSAGLPVMMGEQYF.

The genes are TRBV10-3 and TRBJ2-7; 8 bases are a match to TRBD1. Germline CDR1 reads ENHRY; CDR2 reads SYGVKD. V was clipped by 0 bases and J by 5 bases; unmatched bases: 6. The CDR3 runs 15 residues. The chain's CDR3 is CAISESAGGFHEQYF. The DNA for the CDR3 is TGTGCCATCAGTGAGTCGGCAGGGGGCTTCCACGAGCAGTACTTC.

V is TRBV5-1 and J is TRBJ2-2; D may be TRBD1 (5 bases). The CDR3 extends over 16 amino acids. CDR1 is SGHRS and CDR2 is YFSETQ in the germline V gene. V was clipped by 6 bases and J by 4 bases, with 19 bases between them. CDR3 bases: TGCGCCAGCACCAACCGGACAAGTGGCGGCACCGGGGAGCTGTTTTTT. This gives the protein CASTNRTSGGTGELFF.

The gene calls are TRBV19 and TRBJ2-1; 12 bases align to TRBD2. The V segment lost 5 bases and the J segment 0 bases; nucleotides outside the gene matches: 14. The CDR3 totals 20 residues. Germline V gene data show CDR1 as LNHDA and CDR2 as SQIVND (reference sequence). CDR3 sequence: CASSPPPGLAGLSSYNEQFF. As DNA, the CDR3 is TGTGCCAGTAGTCCCCCCCCGGGACTAGCGGGCCTCAGCTCCTACAATGAGCAGTTCTTC. The variable domain in full, with the rest retrieved from reference TRBV19 and TRBJ2-1, is DGGITQSPKYLFRKEGQNVTLSCEQNLNHDAMYWYRQDPGQGLRLIYYSQIVNDFQKGDIAEGYSVSREKKESFPLTVTSAQKNPTAFYLCASSPPPGLAGLSSYNEQFFGPGTRLTVL.

This clone has a handful of counts. V and J are TRBV4-1 and TRBJ1-1; 11 bases are shared with TRBD1. The CDR3 has 17 amino acids. Unmatched junction bases numbered 9, after V lost 5 bases and J lost 1 base. The germline gives CDR1 MGHRA, CDR2 YSYEKL. The CDR3 region is CASSWRTGGSSNTEAFF. CDR3 sequence (DNA): TGCGCCAGCAGCTGGCGGACAGGGGGCTCTTCGAACACTGAAGCTTTCTTT.

This chain uses TRBV5-1 with TRBJ2-2; 7 bases align to TRBD1. The CDR3 is made up of 15 amino acids. Trimming at V came to 4 bases and at J to 5 bases, leaving 8 bases not matched to a gene. Germline CDR1 SGHRS, CDR2 YFSETQ. CDR3 sequence: CASSTTGKGTGELFF. CDR3 in DNA: TGCGCCAGCAGCACGACAGGGAAAGGGACCGGGGAGCTGTTTTTT. Full variable domain (missing parts from reference TRBV5-1 and TRBJ2-2): KAGVTQTPRYLIKTRGQQVTLSCSPISGHRSVSWYQQTPGQGLQFLFEYFSETQRNKGNFPGRFSGRQFSNSRSEMNVSTLELGDSALYLCASSTTGKGTGELFFGEGSRLTVL.